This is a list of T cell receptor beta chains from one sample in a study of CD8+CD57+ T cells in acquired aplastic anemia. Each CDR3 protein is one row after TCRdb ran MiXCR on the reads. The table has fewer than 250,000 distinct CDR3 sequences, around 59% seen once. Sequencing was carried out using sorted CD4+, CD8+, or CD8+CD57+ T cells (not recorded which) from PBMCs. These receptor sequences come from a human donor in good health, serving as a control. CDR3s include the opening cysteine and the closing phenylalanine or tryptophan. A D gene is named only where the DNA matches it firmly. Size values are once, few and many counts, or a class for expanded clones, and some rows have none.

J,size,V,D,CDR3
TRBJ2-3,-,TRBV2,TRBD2,CAMRPGGAIDTQYF
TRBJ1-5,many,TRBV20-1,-,CSAYRAGGNQPQHF
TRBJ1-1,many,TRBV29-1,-,CSAERDGQLEAFF
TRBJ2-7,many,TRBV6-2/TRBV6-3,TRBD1,CASRGSGGDEQYF
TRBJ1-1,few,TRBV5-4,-,CASSAKTIHTEAFF
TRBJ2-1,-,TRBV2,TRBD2,CASRAGTSGAYNEQFF
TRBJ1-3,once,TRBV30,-,CAWSRDGGNTIYF
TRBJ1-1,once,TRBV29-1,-,CSAKRNTEAFF
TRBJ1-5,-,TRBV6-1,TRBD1,CASSEGTGGSQPQHF
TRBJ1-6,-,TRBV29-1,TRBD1,CSLGQGGYNSPLHF
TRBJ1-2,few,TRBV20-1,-,CSARLEDYGYTF
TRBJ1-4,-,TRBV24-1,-,CDREPGASSEGLTANEKLFF